This is a list of T cell receptor beta chains from one sample in a study of CD8+ T cells in alopecia areata. Sequenced by immunoSEQ multiplex PCR; TCRdb stores in-frame clones only, minus some. This sample has around 270,000 clones; roughly 50% occur once, and the top ten carry approximately 1.8%. The input for sequencing was CD4+ T cells sorted from blood, taken at week 24, from a patient treated with tofacitinib. Every receptor here comes from a human donor with alopecia areata. The CDR3 runs from the conserved cysteine through the conserved F or W. A D gene is named only where the DNA matches it firmly. Part of the rows lack a size; the others show once, few, many or a class for expanded clones.

J gene: TRBJ1-1
clone size: once
V gene: TRBV5-6
D gene: -
CDR3 protein: CASSIQGGEAFF
CDR3 DNA: TGTGCCAGCAGCATACAGGGTGGAGAAGCTTTCTTT

J gene: TRBJ1-2
clone size: -
V gene: TRBV7-2
D gene: -
CDR3 protein: CASSPPGPRNGYTF
CDR3 DNA: TGTGCCAGCTCCCCCCCGGGACCAAGGAATGGCTACACCTTC

J gene: TRBJ2-5
clone size: -
V gene: TRBV5-1
D gene: -
CDR3 protein: CASSLAGPGAGETQYF
CDR3 DNA: TGCGCCAGCAGCTTGGCCGGCCCGGGGGCTGGAGAGACCCAGTACTTC

J gene: TRBJ1-6
clone size: once
V gene: TRBV30
D gene: -
CDR3 protein: CAWSVRGFDSPLHF
CDR3 DNA: TGTGCCTGGAGTGTACGGGGGTTCGACTCACCCCTCCACTTT

J gene: TRBJ2-3
clone size: -
V gene: TRBV9
D gene: TRBD2
CDR3 protein: CASSSSSGGDTDTQYF
CDR3 DNA: TGTGCCAGCAGCTCCAGCTCGGGGGGAGACACAGATACGCAGTATTTT

J gene: TRBJ2-2
clone size: few
V gene: TRBV5-4
D gene: -
CDR3 protein: CASSLSRENTGELFF
CDR3 DNA: TGTGCCAGCAGCTTGAGCCGGGAAAACACCGGGGAGCTGTTTTTT

J gene: TRBJ1-2
clone size: -
V gene: TRBV28
D gene: -
CDR3 protein: CATWSYGYTF
CDR3 DNA: TGTGCCACCTGGTCCTATGGCTACACCTTC

J gene: TRBJ2-2
clone size: -
V gene: TRBV30
D gene: TRBD1
CDR3 protein: CAWSVLGQGTTGELFF
CDR3 DNA: TGTGCCTGGAGTGTACTGGGACAGGGGACCACCGGGGAGCTGTTTTTT

J gene: TRBJ2-7
clone size: -
V gene: TRBV6-6
D gene: -
CDR3 protein: CASRPGGQYEQYF
CDR3 DNA: TGTGCCAGCAGGCCCGGCGGACAGTACGAGCAGTACTTC

J gene: TRBJ2-1
clone size: -
V gene: TRBV4-1
D gene: TRBD2
CDR3 protein: CASSRILSGGKRGEQFF
CDR3 DNA: TGCGCCAGCAGCCGGATCCTTAGCGGGGGGAAACGGGGAGAGCAGTTCTTC

J gene: TRBJ1-2
clone size: -
V gene: TRBV9
D gene: -
CDR3 protein: CASSAGQKAYGYTF
CDR3 DNA: TGTGCCAGCAGCGCCGGACAGAAGGCGTATGGCTACACCTTC

J gene: TRBJ2-4
clone size: -
V gene: TRBV28
D gene: -
CDR3 protein: CASSLGGEGVQNIQYF
CDR3 DNA: TGTGCCAGCAGTTTAGGCGGAGAAGGTGTCCAAAACATTCAGTACTTC

J gene: TRBJ2-7
clone size: -
V gene: TRBV10-3
D gene: TRBD1
CDR3 protein: CAITRVVDRGVYEQYF
CDR3 DNA: TGTGCCATCACCAGGGTCGTGGACAGGGGAGTCTACGAGCAGTACTTC

J gene: TRBJ1-5
clone size: -
V gene: TRBV7-2
D gene: -
CDR3 protein: CASSLDGGASNQPQHF
CDR3 DNA: TGTGCCAGCAGCTTAGATGGGGGGGCCTCAAATCAGCCCCAGCATTTT

J gene: TRBJ2-5
clone size: -
V gene: TRBV29-1
D gene: TRBD2
CDR3 protein: CSVGVSGAHGTQYF
CDR3 DNA: TGCAGCGTTGGAGTTAGCGGGGCCCATGGGACCCAGTACTTC

J gene: TRBJ2-5
clone size: few
V gene: TRBV15
D gene: -
CDR3 protein: CATSRDRAVETQYF
CDR3 DNA: TGTGCCACCAGCAGAGATCGCGCAGTTGAGACCCAGTACTTC

J gene: TRBJ2-2
clone size: -
V gene: TRBV4-3
D gene: -
CDR3 protein: CASSQDPLAGELFF
CDR3 DNA: TGCGCCAGCAGCCAAGATCCCCTAGCCGGGGAGCTGTTTTTT

J gene: TRBJ1-1
clone size: few
V gene: TRBV28
D gene: -
CDR3 protein: CASSFGPPAEAFF
CDR3 DNA: TGTGCCAGCAGTTTTGGGCCGCCGGCTGAAGCTTTCTTT

J gene: TRBJ2-5
clone size: few
V gene: TRBV7-2
D gene: -
CDR3 protein: CASSSGVRETQYF
CDR3 DNA: TGTGCCAGCAGTTCAGGGGTCAGGGAGACCCAGTACTTC

J gene: TRBJ2-5
clone size: -
V gene: TRBV30
D gene: -
CDR3 protein: CAWSVKGTQYF
CDR3 DNA: TGTGCCTGGAGTGTGAAAGGGACCCAGTACTTC

J gene: TRBJ1-5
clone size: few
V gene: TRBV29-1
D gene: TRBD1
CDR3 protein: CSVELGGEGQPQHF
CDR3 DNA: TGCAGCGTTGAATTAGGGGGCGAAGGTCAGCCCCAGCATTTT

J gene: TRBJ2-7
clone size: -
V gene: TRBV19
D gene: -
CDR3 protein: CASSPGVSSYEQYF
CDR3 DNA: TGTGCCAGTAGTCCGGGCGTTAGCTCCTACGAGCAGTACTTC

J gene: TRBJ1-6
clone size: few
V gene: TRBV7-9
D gene: TRBD1
CDR3 protein: CASSYGTAGLLHF
CDR3 DNA: TGTGCCAGCAGCTACGGGACAGCCGGTCTCCTCCACTTT

J gene: TRBJ2-2
clone size: few
V gene: TRBV4-1
D gene: -
CDR3 protein: CASSQGSGNTGELFF
CDR3 DNA: TGCGCCAGCAGCCAAGGGTCGGGGAACACCGGGGAGCTGTTTTTT

J gene: TRBJ1-2
clone size: -
V gene: TRBV30
D gene: -
CDR3 protein: CARTRGGVGGYTF
CDR3 DNA: TGTGCCCGTACCCGGGGGGGCGTGGGTGGCTACACCTTC

J gene: TRBJ2-1
clone size: few
V gene: TRBV28
D gene: -
CDR3 protein: CASSGGATYNEQFF
CDR3 DNA: TGTGCCAGCAGTGGTGGGGCGACCTACAATGAGCAGTTCTTC

J gene: TRBJ2-1
clone size: -
V gene: TRBV4-1
D gene: -
CDR3 protein: CASSQESYRKGRGYNEQFF
CDR3 DNA: TGCGCCAGCAGCCAAGAGTCATATCGGAAGGGTCGTGGGTACAATGAGCAGTTCTTC

J gene: TRBJ1-1
clone size: -
V gene: TRBV5-1
D gene: -
CDR3 protein: CASSLEGGPGTEAFF
CDR3 DNA: TGCGCCAGCAGCTTGGAGGGCGGCCCTGGCACTGAAGCTTTCTTT

J gene: TRBJ2-3
clone size: -
V gene: TRBV30
D gene: -
CDR3 protein: CAWTQKDTQYF
CDR3 DNA: TGTGCCTGGACCCAGAAAGATACGCAGTATTTT

J gene: TRBJ2-5
clone size: -
V gene: TRBV4-1
D gene: -
CDR3 protein: CASSQWQQETQYF
CDR3 DNA: TGCGCCAGCAGCCAATGGCAGCAAGAGACCCAGTACTTC

J gene: TRBJ2-2
clone size: few
V gene: TRBV27
D gene: -
CDR3 protein: CASSSNRQSGTGELFF
CDR3 DNA: TGTGCCAGCAGTTCAAACAGACAGTCAGGCACCGGGGAGCTGTTTTTT

J gene: TRBJ1-2
clone size: -
V gene: TRBV7-2
D gene: -
CDR3 protein: CASSIRDTVPSYTF
CDR3 DNA: TGTGCCAGCAGCATAAGGGACACCGTTCCCAGCTACACCTTC

J gene: TRBJ2-7
clone size: -
V gene: TRBV4-1
D gene: -
CDR3 protein: CASSPVGRGREHYEQYF
CDR3 DNA: TGCGCCAGCAGCCCCGTGGGAAGGGGTAGGGAACACTACGAGCAGTACTTC

J gene: TRBJ2-1
clone size: many
V gene: TRBV20-1
D gene: -
CDR3 protein: CSAPLRGEQFF
CDR3 DNA: TGCAGTGCCCCCCTAAGGGGTGAGCAGTTCTTC

J gene: TRBJ2-3
clone size: few
V gene: TRBV7-2
D gene: TRBD2
CDR3 protein: CASSSAGGTSGASGDTQYF
CDR3 DNA: TGTGCCAGCAGCTCAGCCGGAGGGACTAGCGGGGCCTCCGGAGATACGCAGTATTTT

J gene: TRBJ2-7
clone size: -
V gene: TRBV10-3
D gene: -
CDR3 protein: CASSLGRGRSSYEQYF
CDR3 DNA: TGTGCCAGCAGTTTAGGTCGGGGGCGAAGCTCCTACGAGCAGTACTTC

J gene: TRBJ2-3
clone size: -
V gene: TRBV6-1
D gene: -
CDR3 protein: CASSGDTQYF
CDR3 DNA: TGTGCCAGCAGTGGGGATACGCAGTATTTT

J gene: TRBJ1-5
clone size: -
V gene: TRBV30
D gene: TRBD1
CDR3 protein: CAWSPLDRGAAQPQHF
CDR3 DNA: TGTGCCTGGAGTCCCCTCGACAGGGGCGCCGCTCAGCCCCAGCATTTT

J gene: TRBJ1-6
clone size: once
V gene: TRBV10-3
D gene: -
CDR3 protein: CAIKEGQYNSPLHF
CDR3 DNA: TGTGCCATCAAGGAAGGGCAGTATAATTCACCCCTCCACTTT

J gene: TRBJ1-3
clone size: -
V gene: TRBV30
D gene: -
CDR3 protein: CAWSGQLGNTIYF
CDR3 DNA: TGTGCCTGGAGCGGACAGCTCGGAAACACCATATATTTT

J gene: TRBJ1-1
clone size: -
V gene: TRBV29-1
D gene: -
CDR3 protein: CSVTRVVNTEAFF
CDR3 DNA: TGCAGCGTTACCAGGGTTGTGAACACTGAAGCTTTCTTT

J gene: TRBJ1-5
clone size: -
V gene: TRBV5-4
D gene: TRBD1
CDR3 protein: CASSFDRGPQHF
CDR3 DNA: TGTGCCAGCAGCTTCGACAGGGGGCCCCAGCATTTT

J gene: TRBJ2-3
clone size: -
V gene: TRBV4-1
D gene: -
CDR3 protein: CASSPEVVLTDTQYF
CDR3 DNA: TGCGCCAGCAGCCCAGAGGTGGTTTTGACAGATACGCAGTATTTT

J gene: TRBJ2-3
clone size: -
V gene: TRBV2
D gene: -
CDR3 protein: CASSARVADTQYF
CDR3 DNA: TGTGCCAGCAGTGCCAGAGTCGCAGATACGCAGTATTTT

J gene: TRBJ2-7
clone size: few
V gene: TRBV10-3
D gene: TRBD1
CDR3 protein: CAIRDGQGRNEQYF
CDR3 DNA: TGTGCCATCAGGGATGGACAGGGCAGGAACGAGCAGTACTTC

J gene: TRBJ1-2
clone size: -
V gene: TRBV15
D gene: -
CDR3 protein: CATSRDAGLSNYGYTF
CDR3 DNA: TGTGCCACCAGCAGAGACGCGGGACTTTCCAACTATGGCTACACCTTC

J gene: TRBJ2-5
clone size: few
V gene: TRBV30
D gene: -
CDR3 protein: CAWSVSDSEETQYF
CDR3 DNA: TGTGCCTGGAGTGTATCAGACAGCGAAGAGACCCAGTACTTC

J gene: TRBJ2-7
clone size: -
V gene: TRBV30
D gene: -
CDR3 protein: CAWSRAYEQYF
CDR3 DNA: TGTGCCTGGAGCAGGGCCTACGAGCAGTACTTC